Detailed here is one TCR beta chain. The data were produced by immunoSEQ multiplex PCR, yet TCRdb's version contains in-frame clones alone and is incomplete. The sample yields some 14,000 clones, about nine tenths seen once. The CDR3 runs to 15 residues. V was clipped by 3 bases and J by 0 bases; unmatched bases: 2. Germline V CDR1 and CDR2: SGDLS, YYNGEE. This sample is part of a study of T cell changes during pregnancy in multiple sclerosis. Here the sequenced sample was CD8+ T cells from peripheral blood mononuclear cells, taken in the first trimester of pregnancy. This clonotype was sampled from a female donor with multiple sclerosis, enrolled in a pregnancy study. This chain connects TRBV9 to TRBJ2-4, with TRBD2 matching over 8 bases. The CDR3, as DNA: TGTGCCAGCAGCGCCGGGGGGGGAGCCAAAAACATTCAGTACTTC. Encoded protein: CASSAGGGAKNIQYF.